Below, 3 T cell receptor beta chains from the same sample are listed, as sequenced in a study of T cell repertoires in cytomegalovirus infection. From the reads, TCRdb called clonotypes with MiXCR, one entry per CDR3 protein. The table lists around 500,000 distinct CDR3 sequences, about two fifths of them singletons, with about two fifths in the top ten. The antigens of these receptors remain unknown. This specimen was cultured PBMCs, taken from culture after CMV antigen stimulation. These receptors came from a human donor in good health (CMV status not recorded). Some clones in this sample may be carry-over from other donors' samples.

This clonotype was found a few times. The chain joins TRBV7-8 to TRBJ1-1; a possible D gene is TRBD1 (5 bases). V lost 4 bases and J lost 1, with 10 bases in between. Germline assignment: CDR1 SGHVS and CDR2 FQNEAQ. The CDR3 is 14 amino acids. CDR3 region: CASSSGTWNTEAFF. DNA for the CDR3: TGTGCCAGCAGCTCAGGGACGTGGAACACTGAAGCTTTCTTT.

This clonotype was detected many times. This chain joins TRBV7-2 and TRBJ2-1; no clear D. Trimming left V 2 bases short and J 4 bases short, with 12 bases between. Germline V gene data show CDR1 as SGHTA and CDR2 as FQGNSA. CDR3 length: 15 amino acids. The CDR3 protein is CASSLSSGGYNEQFF. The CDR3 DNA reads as TGTGCCAGCAGCTTAAGCTCGGGTGGATACAATGAGCAGTTCTTC.

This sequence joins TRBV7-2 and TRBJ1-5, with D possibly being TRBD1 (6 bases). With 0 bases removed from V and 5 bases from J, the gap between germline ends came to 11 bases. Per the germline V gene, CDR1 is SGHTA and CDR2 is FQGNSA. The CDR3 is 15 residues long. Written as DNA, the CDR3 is TGTGCCAGCAGCTTAGCCGGCAGGGGAGATCAGCCCCAGCATTTT. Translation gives CASSLAGRGDQPQHF.